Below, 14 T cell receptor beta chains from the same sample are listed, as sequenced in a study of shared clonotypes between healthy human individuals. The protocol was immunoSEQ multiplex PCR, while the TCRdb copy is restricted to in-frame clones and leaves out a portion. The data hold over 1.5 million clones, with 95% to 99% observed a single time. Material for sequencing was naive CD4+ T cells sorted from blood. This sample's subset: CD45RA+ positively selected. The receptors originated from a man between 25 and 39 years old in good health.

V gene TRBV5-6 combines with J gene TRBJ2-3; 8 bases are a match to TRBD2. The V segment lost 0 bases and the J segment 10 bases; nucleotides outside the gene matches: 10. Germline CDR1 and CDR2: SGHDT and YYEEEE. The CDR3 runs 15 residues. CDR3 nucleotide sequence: TGTGCCAGCAGCTTGGTGGCGGGAGGACCTCGTGCGCAGTATTTT. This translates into CASSLVAGGPRAQYF.

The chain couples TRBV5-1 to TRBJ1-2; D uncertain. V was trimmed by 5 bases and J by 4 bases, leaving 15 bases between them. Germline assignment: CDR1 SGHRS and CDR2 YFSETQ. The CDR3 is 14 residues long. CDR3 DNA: TGCGCCAGCAGAACTGCTGAGGGAAGCTATGGCTACACCTTC. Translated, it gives CASRTAEGSYGYTF.

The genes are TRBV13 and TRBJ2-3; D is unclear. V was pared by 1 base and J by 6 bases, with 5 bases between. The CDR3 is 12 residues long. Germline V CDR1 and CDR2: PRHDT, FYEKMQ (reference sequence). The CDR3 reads CASSLVVDTQYF. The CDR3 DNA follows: TGTGCCAGCAGCTTAGTGGTGGATACGCAGTATTTT. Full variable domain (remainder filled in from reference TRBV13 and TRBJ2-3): AAGVIQSPRHLIKEKRETATLKCYPIPRHDTVYWYQQGPGQDPQFLISFYEKMQSDKGSIPDRFSAQQFSDYHSELNMSSLELGDSALYFCASSLVVDTQYFGPGTRLTVL.

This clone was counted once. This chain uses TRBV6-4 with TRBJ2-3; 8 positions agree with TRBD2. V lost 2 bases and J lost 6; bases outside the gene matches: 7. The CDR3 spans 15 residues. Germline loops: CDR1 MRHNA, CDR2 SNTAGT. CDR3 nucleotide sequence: TGTGCCAGCAGTGACGGAACGGGAGGGTATGATACGCAGTATTTT. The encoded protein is CASSDGTGGYDTQYF.

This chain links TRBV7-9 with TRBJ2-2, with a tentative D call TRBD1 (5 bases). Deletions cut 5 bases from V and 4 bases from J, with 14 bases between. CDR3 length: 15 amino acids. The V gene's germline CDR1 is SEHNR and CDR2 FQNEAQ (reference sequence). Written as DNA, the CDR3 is TGTGCCAGCAGCCCACAGGCGAAACCCACCGGGGAGCTGTTTTTT. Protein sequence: CASSPQAKPTGELFF.

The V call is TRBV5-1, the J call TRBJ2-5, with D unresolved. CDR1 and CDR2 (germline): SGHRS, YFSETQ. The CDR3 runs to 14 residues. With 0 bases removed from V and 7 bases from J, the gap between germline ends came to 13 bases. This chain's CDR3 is CASSLASEVGTQYF. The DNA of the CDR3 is TGCGCCAGCAGCTTGGCCAGCGAAGTTGGGACCCAGTACTTC.

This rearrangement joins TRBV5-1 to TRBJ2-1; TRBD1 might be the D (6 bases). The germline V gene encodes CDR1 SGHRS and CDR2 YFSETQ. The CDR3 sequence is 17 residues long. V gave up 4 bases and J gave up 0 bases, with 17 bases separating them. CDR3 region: CASSPTAGTPSYNEQFF. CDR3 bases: TGCGCCAGCAGCCCGACCGCCGGGACACCCTCCTACAATGAGCAGTTCTTC.

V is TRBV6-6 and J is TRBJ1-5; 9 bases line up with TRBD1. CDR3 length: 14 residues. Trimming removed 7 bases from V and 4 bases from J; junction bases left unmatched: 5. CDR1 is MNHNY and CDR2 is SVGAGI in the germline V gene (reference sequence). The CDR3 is CASTPTGGNQPQHF. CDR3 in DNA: TGTGCCAGCACTCCGACAGGGGGTAATCAGCCCCAGCATTTT.

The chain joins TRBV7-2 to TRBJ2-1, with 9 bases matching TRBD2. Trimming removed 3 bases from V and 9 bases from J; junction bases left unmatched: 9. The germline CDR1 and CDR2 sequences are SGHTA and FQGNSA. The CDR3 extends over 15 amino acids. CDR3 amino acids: CASSFGGRAFGEQFF. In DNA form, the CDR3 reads TGTGCCAGCAGCTTCGGCGGGAGGGCCTTCGGTGAGCAGTTCTTC. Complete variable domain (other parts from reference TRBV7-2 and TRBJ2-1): GAGVSQSPSNKVTEKGKDVELRCDPISGHTALYWYRQSLGQGLEFLIYFQGNSAPDKSGLPSDRFSAERTGGSVSTLTIQRTQQEDSAVYLCASSFGGRAFGEQFFGPGTRLTVL.

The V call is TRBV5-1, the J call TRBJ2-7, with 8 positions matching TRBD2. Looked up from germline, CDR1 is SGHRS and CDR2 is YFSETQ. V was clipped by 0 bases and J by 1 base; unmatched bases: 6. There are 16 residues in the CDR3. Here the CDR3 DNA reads TGCGCCAGCAGCTTGGAATCACTAGCGGTGTCCTACGAGCAGTACTTC. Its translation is CASSLESLAVSYEQYF.

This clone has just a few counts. The CDR3 sequence: CASSYQPQHF. The CDR3 region has the DNA TGTGCCAGCAGTTATCAGCCCCAGCATTTT. The genes are TRBV28 and TRBJ1-5; D unresolved. Germline V gives CDR1 MDHEN, CDR2 SYDVKM. This CDR3 has 10 residues. Trimming shortened V by 4 bases and J by 5 bases, and 0 bases separated the two germline ends.

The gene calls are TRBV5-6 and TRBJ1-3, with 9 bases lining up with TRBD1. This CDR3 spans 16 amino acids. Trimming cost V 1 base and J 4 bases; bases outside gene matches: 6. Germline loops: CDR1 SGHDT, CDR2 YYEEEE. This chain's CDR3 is CASSLTGTGLGNTIYF. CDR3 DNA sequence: TGTGCCAGCAGCTTGACCGGGACAGGGCTAGGAAACACCATATATTTT. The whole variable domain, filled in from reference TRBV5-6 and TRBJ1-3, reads DAGVTQSPTHLIKTRGQQVTLRCSPKSGHDTVSWYQQALGQGPQFIFQYYEEEERQRGNFPDRFSGHQFPNYSSELNVNALLLGDSALYLCASSLTGTGLGNTIYFGEGSWLTVV.

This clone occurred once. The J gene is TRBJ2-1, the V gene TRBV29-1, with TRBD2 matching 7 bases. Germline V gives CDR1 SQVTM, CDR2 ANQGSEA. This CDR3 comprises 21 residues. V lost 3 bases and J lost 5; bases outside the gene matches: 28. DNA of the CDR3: TGCAGCGTTGATTGTGTTTGGGGGGGAGGGTCCAATCCTAAGGGACACAATGAGCAGTTCTTC. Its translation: CSVDCVWGGGSNPKGHNEQFF.

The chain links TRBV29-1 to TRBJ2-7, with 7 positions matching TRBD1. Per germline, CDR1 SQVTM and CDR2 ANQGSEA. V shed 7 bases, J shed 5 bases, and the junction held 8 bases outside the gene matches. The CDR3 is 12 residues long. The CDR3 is CSALWDSNEQYF. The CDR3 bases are TGCAGCGCCCTTTGGGACAGTAACGAGCAGTACTTC.